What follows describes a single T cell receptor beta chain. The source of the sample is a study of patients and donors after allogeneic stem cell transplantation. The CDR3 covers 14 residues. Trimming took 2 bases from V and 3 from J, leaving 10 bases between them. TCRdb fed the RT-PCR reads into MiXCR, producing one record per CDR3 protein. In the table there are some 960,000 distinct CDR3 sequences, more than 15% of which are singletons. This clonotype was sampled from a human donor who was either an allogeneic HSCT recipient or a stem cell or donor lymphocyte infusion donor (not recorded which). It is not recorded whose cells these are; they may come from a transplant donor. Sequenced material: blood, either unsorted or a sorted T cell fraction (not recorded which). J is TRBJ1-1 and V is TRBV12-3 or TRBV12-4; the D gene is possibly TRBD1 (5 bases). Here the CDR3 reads CASSLIGGDTEAFF. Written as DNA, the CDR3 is TGTGCCAGCAGTTTAATCGGGGGGGACACTGAAGCTTTCTTT.